This TCR beta chain was retrieved from a study of post-analysis software for immune sequencing data (dated by TCRdb to about 2015). Regarding the study in general: Recorded disease courses included relapsing-remitting, secondary progressive and progressive-relapsing multiple sclerosis, with some patients lacking subtype annotation. Patient repertoires were compared against around twelve previously published healthy control repertoires from donors aged about 6 to 27 years. A subset of samples was prepared in parallel using single-end sample barcoding, then pooled and co-amplified after Illumina adapter ligation.

Library construction relied on PCR. For sequencing, an Illumina HiSeq 2500 was employed. To reduce PCR and sequencing biases, unique molecular identifiers were built into the TCR beta cDNA libraries. Some 500,000 cDNA molecules were obtained per 1 to 10 million input T cells, so each molecule approximated one T cell. The patient libraries were prepared and sequenced with the same protocol used for the earlier healthy control dataset. Samples belonging to the same batch were prepared together, multiplexed and sequenced on a shared HiSeq lane. The paper's processing steps were these. Raw barcoded reads were processed with MIGEC, discarding single-read molecular identifier groups before consensus assembly and CDR3 extraction. VDJtools was used for post-analysis of the clonotype tables, and diversity was normalized by down-sampling every dataset to the size of the smallest sample. In repertoire overlap clustering, CDR3 amino acid sequences, but not nucleotide sequences, were matched to correct batch-related cross-sample contamination. The public reads were reanalyzed by TCRdb: fastp trimming at Q25, MiXCR alignment, in-frame beta chains only. Each CDR3 protein appears once, grouped with its most common genes and DNA. TCRdb, rather than the study authors, made the V and J calls. The table for this sample lists about 500,000 distinct CDR3 sequences; 40% to 55% of them were counted only once. 9% to 14% of the sample belongs to the ten largest clones.

To demonstrate the VDJtools post-analysis software, TCR beta repertoires were profiled from the peripheral blood of over ten young patients with multiple sclerosis. The multiple sclerosis patients were children and adolescents ranging in age from roughly 6 to 15 years. This clonotype was counted a few times. The antigen it recognizes is unknown. Per-base qualities were not stored, and no clone one base away is much larger. CDR1 and CDR2, per the germline V gene (reference sequence), are MNHEY and SMNVEV. The CDR3 spans 13 residues, from the cysteine through the phenylalanine. CDR3 DNA is the only sequence kept; it has 39 bases, read in frame from the first base. Trimming removed 5 bases from V and 2 bases from J, leaving 10 bases between the germline ends. Study-level results and caveats: Several TRBV segments, including TRBV5-6, TRBV5-1 and TRBV20-1, were significantly more frequent in patients than controls. The multiple sclerosis patient group was slightly younger than the control group. Compared with controls, multiple sclerosis patients had significantly lower normalized Chao1 diversity, a finding suggesting substantial peripheral T-cell clonal expansion. When samples were clustered directly using the F measure, samples prepared in the same batch co-clustered strongly, which prompted a batch-effect correction.

The TCR comes from a girl between 10 and 17 years old with multiple sclerosis. The chain is assembled from TRBV27 and TRBJ2-7; the D segment cannot be called with confidence. The sequencing input was blood. Here the CDR3 is given as CASSLNRAYEQYF. The DNA is as follows: TGTGCCAGCAGTCTCAATAGGGCCTACGAGCAGTACTTC.